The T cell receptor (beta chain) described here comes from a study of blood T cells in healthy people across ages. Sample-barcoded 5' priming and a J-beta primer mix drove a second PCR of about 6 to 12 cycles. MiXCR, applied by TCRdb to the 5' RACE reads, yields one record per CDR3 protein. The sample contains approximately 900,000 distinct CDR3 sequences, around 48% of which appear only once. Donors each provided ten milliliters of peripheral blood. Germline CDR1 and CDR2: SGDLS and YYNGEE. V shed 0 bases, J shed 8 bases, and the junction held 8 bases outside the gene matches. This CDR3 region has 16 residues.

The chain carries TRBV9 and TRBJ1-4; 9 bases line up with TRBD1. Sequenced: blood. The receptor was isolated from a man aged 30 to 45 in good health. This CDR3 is CASSVELGQGREKLFF. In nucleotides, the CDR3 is TGTGCCAGCAGCGTAGAGTTGGGACAGGGCCGGGAAAAACTGTTTTTT.